The following is a T cell receptor (beta chain) sequence with its context. The antigen remains undetermined. The data belong to a study of cytomegalovirus exposure and HLA in healthy donors. The study's findings and limits: V- and J-gene trimming of TCR beta was linked (in a later analysis) to a missense DCLRE1C variant.

PCR amplification relied on 60 Vbeta primers (plus 13 Jbeta primers). Sequencing used immunoSEQ multiplex PCR; TCRdb keeps in-frame clones, though not all of them. The data contain about 130,000 clones, roughly a sixth of them singletons. The CDR3 contains 14 residues. Germline lookup yields CDR1 SGHTA and CDR2 FQGNSA. Trimming left V 5 bases short and J 0 bases short, with 10 bases between. The TCR comes from a female donor in good health and CMV-seropositive. The V gene is TRBV7-2, the J gene TRBJ1-1; D is unresolved. What was sequenced was PBMCs. The DNA of the CDR3 is TGTGCCAGCAGCCCCGGGTATATGAACACTGAAGCTTTCTTT. Its protein is CASSPGYMNTEAFF.